This TCR beta chain is from a study of OX40 agonist ivuxolimab in advanced cancers. Study-level background: Ivuxolimab was a fully human IgG2 agonistic monoclonal antibody targeting the costimulatory receptor OX40 (CD134). Intravenous ivuxolimab was administered to patients every 2 weeks at six dose levels: 0.01, 0.1, 0.3, 1.5, 3 and 10 mg/kg. Of the approximately 50 patients in dose escalation, some 19 had hepatocellular carcinoma, approximately 15 had melanoma, 9 had renal cell carcinoma and 9 had head and neck cancer. In the dose-escalation cohort, around 80% of patients were male, and the mean age was 60 years with a range of about 20 to 79. Patients were allowed to have had prior anti-PD-1, anti-PD-L1 or anti-CTLA-4 therapy, and 40% of the dose-escalation patients had previously received checkpoint inhibitors. Partial responses occurred in three dose-escalation patients, of whom one had hepatocellular carcinoma and two had cutaneous melanoma. Peripheral TCRbeta sequencing aimed to test whether ivuxolimab altered TCR sequence diversity and caused clonal T-cell expansion. The paper describes the monotherapy dose-escalation part (N = 52 patients) of the phase I trial of ivuxolimab.

For sequencing of the TCRbeta CDR3 region, genomic DNA was extracted from the sorted cells. TCRbeta CDR3 regions were sequenced using the immunoSEQ Assay. The table was pulled from immuneACCESS by TCRdb, which kept in-frame rearrangements only. Such tables lose some clones; where checked, under half of the loss comes from unresolved V genes, and the rest has no known cause. This sample comprises about 58,000 clones, under 90% of them detected only once. Together, the top ten hold more than 1.1% of the sample. From the germline V gene, CDR1 is SGDLS and CDR2 is YYNGEE. V sheds 0 bases and J sheds 5 bases, leaving 21 bases between their ends. Taken from cysteine to phenylalanine, the CDR3 has 18 residues. Only the CDR3 region is kept as DNA, spanning 54 bases read in frame from base 1. The trial excluded patients who had a history of autoimmune disease or who were on systemic immunosuppression. Peripheral blood for TCR sequencing was collected from all dose cohorts at baseline, on cycle 4 day 1, and on cycle 7 day 1. Samples were obtained from an open-label, multicenter, first-in-human phase I dose-escalation trial of ivuxolimab. Adults with locally advanced or metastatic melanoma, renal cell, hepatocellular, or head and neck squamous cell carcinoma were enrolled in the trial. Before TCR sequencing, CD4+ T cells and CD8+ T cells from peripheral blood were sorted into separate populations.

As for this clone: Its antigen has not been determined. No per-base quality is available; no much larger clone lies one base away.

The paper's findings and limits, for the study overall: At doses of 0.1 to 3.0 mg/kg, clonal expansion of both CD4+ and CD8+ T cells in blood was seen between baseline and week 6. Low levels of normalized T-cell clonal expansion were also seen in some patients who did not respond. After ivuxolimab, expanded clones were on average more numerous among CD8+ T cells than among CD4+ T cells. Partial responders in the 0.1-3.0 mg/kg groups had among the lowest normalized peripheral clonal expansion, especially among CD8+ T cells. The antigen specificity of the peripheral T cells that underwent clonal expansion was not determined.

Recombination connected TRBV9 to TRBJ2-1; the D segment is perhaps TRBD1 or TRBD2, each sharing 5 matched bases. The specimen comprised CD4+ or CD8+ T cells sorted from blood, sampled in a trial of the OX40 agonist ivuxolimab. The sequence came from an adult with an advanced solid tumor such as melanoma, head and neck, liver or kidney cancer. The nucleotide sequence reads as follows: TGTGCCAGCAGCGTAGTAGATTTTGGGGGTCGACCAAACAATGAGCAGTTCTTC. Its translation reads: CASSVVDFGGRPNNEQFF.